This passage covers 23 T cell receptor beta chains from one sample sequenced in a study of shared clonotypes between healthy human individuals. The protocol was immunoSEQ multiplex PCR, while the TCRdb copy is restricted to in-frame clones and leaves out a portion. The profile shows about 2 million clones, about 95% of them singletons. Positive CCR7 selection of CD45RO-negative cells yielded the naive CD8 cells, and terminally differentiated effector memory CD45RA+ cells were excluded. The source material was naive CD8+ T cells sorted from blood. Receptors originate from a man between 18 and 29 years old in good health.

CDR3 nucleotide sequence: TGCGCCAGCAGCCGGGACAGGGGTTCCGAGCAGTACTTC. As protein: CASSRDRGSEQYF. This chain joins TRBV10-1 and TRBJ2-7; 10 nucleotides match TRBD1. After removal of 6 bases from V and 6 bases from J, the junction contained 5 bases not matched to a gene. The CDR3 covers 13 residues. CDR1 WNHNN and CDR2 SYGVQD come from the germline V gene (reference sequence).

This chain uses TRBV5-5 with TRBJ1-3; D possibly corresponds to TRBD1 (5 bases). The CDR3 is made up of 12 amino acids. Germline CDR1 is SGHKS and CDR2 is YYEKEE (reference sequence). Between the trimmed V and J ends, which lost 1 base and 8 bases, there was a span of 7 bases. CDR3 residues: CASSLTGDTIYF. The DNA of the CDR3 is TGTGCCAGCAGCTTGACGGGGGACACCATATATTTT.

The J gene is TRBJ1-1, the V gene TRBV7-8; 7 nucleotides line up with TRBD1. The CDR3 is 12 amino acids. V shed 1 base and J 13 bases; nucleotides not matched to a gene: 6. Germline values: CDR1 SGHVS, CDR2 FQNEAQ. CDR3 sequence reads: CASSLGQGLVFF. The CDR3 bases are TGTGCCAGCAGCTTAGGACAGGGATTAGTTTTCTTT. The full variable domain, in which reference TRBV7-8 and TRBJ1-1 provide the parts outside the CDR3, is GAGVSQSPRYKVAKRGQDVALRCDPISGHVSLFWYQQALGQGPEFLTYFQNEAQLDKSGLPSDRFFAERPEGSVSTLKIQRTQQEDSAVYLCASSLGQGLVFFGQGTRLTVV.

The chain employs TRBV29-1 and TRBJ2-1; tentatively, D is TRBD2 (6 bases). CDR3 size: 16 residues. Germline V gene data show CDR1 as SQVTM and CDR2 as ANQGSEA. Trimming pared 2 bases from V and 0 bases from J, leaving 14 bases between. CDR3 DNA sequence: TGCAGCGTTGAAAGGGTAGCGGTAAGCTCCTACAATGAGCAGTTCTTC. Translating gives CSVERVAVSSYNEQFF.

V gene TRBV5-8 combines with J gene TRBJ2-1; weak D call: TRBD1 (5 bases). Germline values: CDR1 SGHTS, CDR2 YDEGEE. The CDR3 runs to 13 residues. Trimming shortened V by 5 bases and J by 8 bases, and 14 bases separated the two germline ends. CDR3 bases: TGTGCCAGCAGGTTAGGGGTTGGTGATGAGCAGTTCTTC. Translation gives CASRLGVGDEQFF.

V gene TRBV10-3 combines with J gene TRBJ1-3, with no clear D. The V end was cut by 2 bases, the J end by 1 base, with 15 bases between. Germline V gene data show CDR1 as ENHRY and CDR2 as SYGVKD. CDR3 size: 17 residues. The CDR3 DNA reads as TGTGCCATCAGTGAGCCAGAGGCCCAAGAGTCTGGAAACACCATATATTTT. Amino acids: CAISEPEAQESGNTIYF.

The chain joins TRBV13 to TRBJ2-1; TRBD2 agrees at 8 bases. Trimming took 5 bases from V and 7 from J; bases not matched to a gene: 13. This CDR3 is 16 amino acids long. The V gene's germline CDR1 is PRHDT and CDR2 FYEKMQ (reference sequence). The CDR3 DNA reads TGTGCCAGCAGCCCACACCGGGGGGGGCCGGCAAATGAGCAGTTCTTC. It codes for CASSPHRGGPANEQFF.

As concerns this clone: At the DNA level, this CDR3 is encoded by other sequences in the same sample as well. The chain combines TRBV9 with TRBJ2-7; TRBD1 aligns across 7 bases. Germline V gene data show CDR1 as SGDLS and CDR2 as YYNGEE. CDR3 size: 13 residues. Germline trimming cut 4 bases from V and 4 bases from J; bases unmatched to any gene: 5. This CDR3 reads CASSPPRGYEQYF. The CDR3 DNA is TGTGCCAGCAGCCCACCCAGGGGGTACGAGCAGTACTTC.

The J gene is TRBJ2-7, the V gene TRBV2, with 11 nucleotides matching TRBD2. This CDR3 spans 14 amino acids. The J segment lost 4 bases and the V segment lost 5 bases, leaving 4 bases of the junction unmatched. Germline CDR1 and CDR2: SNHLY and FYNNEI. CDR3 DNA: TGTGCCAGCAGTCCCGGGACTAGCGGTTACGAGCAGTACTTC. It translates to CASSPGTSGYEQYF.

The CDR3 bases are TGTGCCACCAGCAGAGAAGTGAACACTGAAGCTTTCTTT. It translates to CATSREVNTEAFF. The rearrangement joins TRBV15 to TRBJ1-1; D gene unclear. The V gene's germline CDR1 is LNHNV and CDR2 YYDKDF (reference sequence). The CDR3 length is 13 residues. The ends were cut back, 0 bases at V and 0 bases at J, with 2 bases in the middle.

The rearrangement joins TRBV4-1 to TRBJ1-2, with D tentatively TRBD1 (5 bases). Looked up from germline, CDR1 is MGHRA and CDR2 is YSYEKL. V lost 8 bases and J lost 5, with 15 bases in between. The CDR3 is 13 amino acids. CDR3 sequence: CASGDLGVYGYTF. The CDR3 DNA sequence: TGCGCCAGCGGGGACCTTGGAGTGTATGGCTACACCTTC.

The genes are TRBV10-3 and TRBJ2-7; D is ambiguous. The germline gives CDR1 ENHRY, CDR2 SYGVKD. V was cut by 6 bases and J by 2 bases, with 14 bases left in between. The CDR3 totals 14 residues. The CDR3 DNA reads TGTGCCATCAGGGACCCTCGGGCCACCTACGAGCAGTACTTC. Amino acids: CAIRDPRATYEQYF.

The chain recombines TRBV7-6 with TRBJ2-7; D possibly corresponds to TRBD1 (6 bases). The CDR3 is made up of 14 amino acids. Between the trimmed V and J ends, which lost 5 bases and 3 bases, there was a span of 14 bases. The germline V gene has CDR1 SGHVS and CDR2 FNYEAQ. The CDR3 sequence is CASSADRNHYEQYF. The CDR3 DNA reads TGTGCCAGCAGCGCCGACAGGAATCACTACGAGCAGTACTTC.

The V gene is TRBV5-1, the J gene TRBJ2-3, with D perhaps matching TRBD2 (6 bases). This CDR3 spans 16 amino acids. V was trimmed by 4 bases and J by 0 bases, leaving 15 bases between them. Germline V CDR1 and CDR2: SGHRS, YFSETQ. The CDR3 nucleotides are TGCGCCAGCAGCCCTACCGGGACTTATAGCACAGATACGCAGTATTTT. It codes for CASSPTGTYSTDTQYF.

The V and J genes are TRBV19 and TRBJ2-1; 7 nucleotides line up with TRBD2. The CDR3 runs to 15 residues. Germline V gene lookup returns CDR1 LNHDA and CDR2 SQIVND (reference sequence). Trimming cost V 6 bases and J 8 bases; bases outside gene matches: 13. The CDR3 protein is CASSRSGGRADEQFF. The CDR3 coding sequence is TGTGCCAGTAGCCGATCCGGGGGGAGGGCCGATGAGCAGTTCTTC.

The rearrangement links TRBV5-5 to TRBJ1-6; D ambiguous. Per germline, CDR1 SGHKS and CDR2 YYEKEE (reference sequence). V lost 4 bases, J lost 5 bases, and 10 bases lay in between. The CDR3 consists of 14 residues. CDR3 nucleotides: TGTGCCAGCAGCCCAGACATCAATAATTCACCCCTCCACTTT. Its protein is CASSPDINNSPLHF. Using reference TRBV5-5 and TRBJ1-6 for the parts outside the CDR3, the full variable domain is DAGVTQSPTHLIKTRGQQVTLRCSPISGHKSVSWYQQVLGQGPQFIFQYYEKEERGRGNFPDRFSARQFPNYSSELNVNALLLGDSALYLCASSPDINNSPLHFGNGTRLTVT.

The chain employs TRBV5-6 and TRBJ1-6, with D perhaps matching TRBD1 (6 bases). Germline V gene lookup returns CDR1 SGHDT and CDR2 YYEEEE. This CDR3 contains 15 residues. V was cut by 4 bases and J by 4 bases, with 12 bases left in between. The CDR3 nucleotides read TGTGCCAGCAGCCGATCAGGACAGTATAATTCACCCCTCCACTTT. This encodes CASSRSGQYNSPLHF.

About this clone itself: An end of the junction does not agree with germline; a read error may underlie this. The rearrangement uses TRBV7-9 and TRBJ1-6; a possible D gene is TRBD1 (5 bases). Germline CDR1 is SEHNR and CDR2 is FQNEAQ (reference sequence). The CDR3 consists of 14 residues. This chain's CDR3 is CASSLGSRGSVEQF. The CDR3 region has the DNA TGTGCCAGCAGCTTAGGATCACGGGGGTCGGTTGAGCAATTT.

About this clone: The same CDR3 is also encoded by other DNA sequences in this sample. The chain is built from TRBV19 and TRBJ1-2, with D tentatively TRBD1 (6 bases). Germline V gene lookup returns CDR1 LNHDA and CDR2 SQIVND (reference sequence). With 6 bases removed from V and 0 bases from J, the gap between germline ends came to 11 bases. This CDR3 spans 14 amino acids. CDR3 in amino acids: CASSTWTANYGYTF. The CDR3 DNA reads as TGTGCCAGTAGCACCTGGACAGCTAACTATGGCTACACCTTC.

This clone was detected only a few times. CDR3 residues: CASSGREGNQPQHF. The CDR3 nucleotides read TGTGCCAGCAGCGGAAGGGAGGGCAATCAGCCCCAGCATTTT. This sequence joins TRBV7-9 and TRBJ1-5, with D unclear. The CDR3 extends over 14 amino acids. V lost 5 bases and J lost 2, with 10 bases in between. CDR1 SEHNR and CDR2 FQNEAQ come from the germline V gene (reference sequence).

The chain has TRBV5-8 and TRBJ1-5, with 10 bases that match TRBD1. The J segment lost 5 bases and the V segment lost 6 bases, leaving 8 bases of the junction unmatched. The germline CDR1 and CDR2 sequences are SGHTS and YDEGEE. The CDR3 loop spans 15 amino acids. CDR3 loop: CASIDWTGGYQPQHF. CDR3 nucleotides: TGTGCCAGCATAGACTGGACAGGGGGTTATCAGCCCCAGCATTTT.

With respect to this clone: The same CDR3 arises from other DNA sequences in this sample as well. This rearrangement joins TRBV29-1 to TRBJ1-2; perhaps TRBD1 as D (5 bases). The CDR3 is 14 residues long. The ends were cut back, 3 bases at V and 6 bases at J, with 17 bases in the middle. Germline V gene lookup returns CDR1 SQVTM and CDR2 ANQGSEA. CDR3 loop: CSVDVLQGLDGYTF. The DNA of the CDR3 is TGCAGCGTTGATGTGTTGCAGGGCTTGGATGGCTACACCTTC.

This clone has only one observation. The V call is TRBV6-1, the J call TRBJ1-4, with no clear D. Trimming removed 3 bases from V and 5 bases from J, with 10 bases in between. The CDR3 runs 14 residues. CDR1 is MNHNS and CDR2 is SASEGT in the germline V gene. CDR3 loop: CASSEVWQNEKLFF. Here the CDR3 DNA reads TGTGCCAGCAGTGAGGTATGGCAGAATGAAAAACTGTTTTTT.